The source of this T cell receptor (beta chain) is a study of T-cell reconstitution after alpha-beta-depleted transplantation in children. Molecular barcoding with unique molecular identifiers was used for the TCRbeta library. TCRdb independently ran MiXCR on the PCR reads; one entry per CDR3 protein. In the table there are around 700,000 distinct CDR3 sequences, roughly 14% of which are singletons. Germline CDR1 SGHAT, CDR2 FQNNGV. J gave up 4 bases and V 7 bases, and 9 bases lay outside the gene matches. This CDR3 has 17 residues. The sample in question was PBMCs, obtained before TCRalphabeta/CD19-depleted stem cell transplant. The TCR was taken from a girl aged 2-10 years with congenital amegakaryocytic thrombocytopenia, due to receive a stem cell transplant. This rearrangement joins TRBV11-2 to TRBJ2-3; 15 bases are shared with TRBD2. CDR3 in amino acids: CASTSGLAGGLADTQYF. The CDR3 coding sequence is TGTGCCAGCACTTCGGGACTAGCGGGAGGATTGGCAGATACGCAGTATTTT.